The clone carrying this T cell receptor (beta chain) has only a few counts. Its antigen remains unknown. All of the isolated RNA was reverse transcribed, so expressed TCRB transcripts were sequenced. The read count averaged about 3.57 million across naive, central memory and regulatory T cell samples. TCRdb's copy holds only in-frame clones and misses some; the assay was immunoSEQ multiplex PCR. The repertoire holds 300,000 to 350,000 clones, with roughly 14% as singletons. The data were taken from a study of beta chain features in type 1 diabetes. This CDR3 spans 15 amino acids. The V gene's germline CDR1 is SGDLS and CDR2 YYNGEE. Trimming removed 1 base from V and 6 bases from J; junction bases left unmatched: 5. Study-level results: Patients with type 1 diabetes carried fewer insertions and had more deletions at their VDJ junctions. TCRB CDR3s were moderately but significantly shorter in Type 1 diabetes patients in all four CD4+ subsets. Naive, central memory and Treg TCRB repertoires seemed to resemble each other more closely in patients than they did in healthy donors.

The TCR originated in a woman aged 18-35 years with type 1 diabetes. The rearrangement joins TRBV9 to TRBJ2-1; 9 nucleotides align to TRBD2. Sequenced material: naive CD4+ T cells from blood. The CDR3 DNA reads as TGTGCCAGCAGCGTACGCAGCGGGGGGATCAATGAGCAGTTCTTC. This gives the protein CASSVRSGGINEQFF.